Listed below are T cell receptor beta chains from one sample, sequenced in a study of shared clonotypes between healthy human individuals. The data were produced by immunoSEQ multiplex PCR, yet TCRdb's version contains in-frame clones alone and is incomplete. The sample lists about 2 million clones, approximately 94% seen once, with more than 0.95% in the top ten. Sequenced material: naive CD8+ T cells sorted from blood. Every receptor here comes from a young man in good health. The CDR3 runs from the conserved cysteine through the conserved F or W. The D gene is left open where the match is weak. The size field is filled for only some rows; it gives once, few, many or a size class.

J gene,clone size,V gene,D gene,CDR3 DNA,CDR3 protein
TRBJ2-5,-,TRBV11-2,-,TGTGCCAGCAGTCACCACGTAGACGAAGGAGGGGAAGAGACCCAGTACTTC,CASSHHVDEGGEETQYF
TRBJ2-5,-,TRBV28,-,TGTGCCAGCAGTTTAAATTTGGGGGGAATAGAGACCCAGTACTTC,CASSLNLGGIETQYF
TRBJ2-7,-,TRBV28,TRBD1,TGTGCCAGCAGTAGAACAGGGGGCGCCTACGAGCAGTACTTC,CASSRTGGAYEQYF
TRBJ2-7,-,TRBV5-4,TRBD2,TGTGCCAGCAGCGGGGAGGGAGGACCCTACGAGCAGTACTTC,CASSGEGGPYEQYF
TRBJ2-7,-,TRBV19,-,TGTGCCAGTAGTATAGAAGGTGGGGAAAGCTCCTACGAGCAGTACTTC,CASSIEGGESSYEQYF
TRBJ2-5,-,TRBV9,-,TGTGCCAGCAGCGCCGACGGGGGAGGAGAGACCCAGTACTTC,CASSADGGGETQYF
TRBJ1-1,-,TRBV7-8,-,TGTGCCAGCAGCCCTTTGAACACTGAAGCTTTCTTT,CASSPLNTEAFF
TRBJ2-5,-,TRBV27,-,TGTGCCAGCAGTTCCGACCTCGAGACCCAGTACTTC,CASSSDLETQYF
TRBJ1-3,-,TRBV11-2,-,TGTGCCAGTGAGACAGAATATTACTCTGGAAACACCATATATTTT,CASETEYYSGNTIYF
TRBJ2-7,-,TRBV27,-,TGTGCCAGCAGCCTTACAGGGAATGATTACGAGCAGTACTTC,CASSLTGNDYEQYF
TRBJ2-7,-,TRBV5-7,TRBD2,TGTGCCAGCAGCCCTCCTCCCGGACTAGCGGGCTCCTACGAGCAGTACTTC,CASSPPPGLAGSYEQYF
TRBJ2-6,once,TRBV4-3,TRBD1,TGCGCCAGCAGCCAAAATACCGGGACAGGCAACTCTGGGGCCAACGTCCTGACTTTC,CASSQNTGTGNSGANVLTF
TRBJ2-3,-,TRBV27,TRBD1,TGTGCCAGCAGTTTATCCGGGACAGACCCCACAGATACGCAGTATTTT,CASSLSGTDPTDTQYF
TRBJ2-2,-,TRBV5-4,-,TGTGCCAGAAAGACCCTCAGGGGAAGAGGCGGGGAGCTGTTTTTT,CARKTLRGRGGELFF
TRBJ1-4,-,TRBV25-1,TRBD1,TGTGCCAGCAGTCTCCGGACAGGAGGGAAGGGGACACTGTTTTTT,CASSLRTGGKGTLFF
TRBJ2-2,-,TRBV7-2,TRBD1,TGTGCCAGCAGCCCGAGGACAGGCCCCGGGGAGCTGTTTTTT,CASSPRTGPGELFF
TRBJ2-3,-,TRBV29-1,TRBD1,TGCAGCGTTGAAGATCCGGAAGGGGGCTTAAGCACAGATACGCAGTATTTT,CSVEDPEGGLSTDTQYF
TRBJ2-3,-,TRBV19,-,TGTGCCAGTAGTATTGGGGTTACCTTTAGCACAGATACGCAGTATTTT,CASSIGVTFSTDTQYF
TRBJ2-7,-,TRBV9,TRBD2,TGTGCCAGCAGCCGGGCGGGGGACCTCTACGAGCAGTACTTC,CASSRAGDLYEQYF
TRBJ2-7,-,TRBV5-8,-,TGTGCCAGCAGCCAATTTTCCGAGCAGTACTTC,CASSQFSEQYF
TRBJ2-7,-,TRBV5-6,TRBD2,TGTGCCAGCAGCCTCGGCGGGGGATCTCCCTCTCTCGAGCAGTACTTC,CASSLGGGSPSLEQYF
TRBJ2-5,-,TRBV7-9,-,TGTGCCAGCAGCTACCGGGGGGCAGAGACCCAGTACTTC,CASSYRGAETQYF
TRBJ1-1,-,TRBV7-9,TRBD1,TGTGCCAGCAGCTTAGTCAGGGGGGGAAACACTGAAGCTTTCTTT,CASSLVRGGNTEAFF
TRBJ2-7,-,TRBV27,TRBD2,TGTGCCAGTTCGGGACTAGCTCACTACGAGCAGTACTTC,CASSGLAHYEQYF
TRBJ2-1,-,TRBV28,-,TGTGCCAGTTACATGGGATACGGTGAGCAGTTCTTC,CASYMGYGEQFF
TRBJ2-3,-,TRBV7-9,-,TGTGCCAGCAGCGGAAGTAGAGGAGAACTCACAGATACGCAGTATTTT,CASSGSRGELTDTQYF
TRBJ2-7,-,TRBV27,TRBD1,TGTGCCAGCAGTTTATCCCCCGGGACAGGCTTTTACGAGCAGTACTTC,CASSLSPGTGFYEQYF
TRBJ2-7,-,TRBV2,TRBD2,TGTGCCAGCAGTGATCCCTTTAGCGGGAGAGACTACGAGCAGTACTTC,CASSDPFSGRDYEQYF